This T cell receptor (beta chain) was sequenced during a study of stem cell transplantation in POMP-related autoinflammatory disease (dated by TCRdb to the early 2020s). A note on the overall study: According to the study's hypothesis, the TRB repertoire gets skewed because defective thymoproteasomes impair MHC class I-dependent CD8+ T-cell differentiation and positive selection. Prior to transplant, the patients had skewing toward CD4+ naive T cells, low CD8+ T-cell proportions, and reduced T-cell cytokine secretion. DNA chimerism analysis after transplant demonstrated 100% donor engraftment of neutrophils and platelets for up to one year. High-throughput TRB sequencing assessed how POMP deficiency affects T-cell receptor beta repertoire diversity and CDR3 characteristics. What the study reported, not specific to this receptor: In PRAID patients, the trend toward increased clonality and lower diversity reached statistical significance only for regulatory T cells. The number of unique TRB V-J gene pairings in PRAID patients was restricted. PRAID patients trended toward lower TRB diversity and higher clonality across all analyzed T-cell subsets.

V is clipped by 4 bases and J by 0 bases, and the sequence between their germline boundaries is 13 bases long. The CDR3 covers 16 residues, taking in both the cysteine and the phenylalanine. Here the CDR3 DNA is all that survives: 48 bases in frame from base 1. Sequences KGHDR (CDR1) and SFDVKD (CDR2) are obtained from the germline V gene. With respect to this clone: What antigen it recognizes has not been identified. No qualities accompany the bases; no much larger clone lies one base away.

Libraries were built with the immunoSEQ multiplex PCR assay. Concerning the study's data processing: Shannon entropy, which accounts for clonal size distribution, was used to quantify repertoire diversity. The Gini-Simpson index (Simpson_1-D) was used to measure inequality in clonotype distribution. TCRdb provides this immuneACCESS table in a form limited to in-frame rearrangements. Some clones are lacking; in checked studies, under half of them reflect an unresolved V gene, and why the rest are absent is not known. V, J and clone size were drawn from that table, and D and trimming were deduced from the DNA. In all, the sample holds tens of thousands of clones, and roughly 88% of those were seen once. The ten top clones hold about 0.7% of the sample. This specimen's time point label, interpreted: after hematopoietic stem cell transplant. PRAID featured prominent immunodeficiency alongside autoinflammation. Before TRB sequencing, the T-cell subsets, namely conventional T cells, CD8+ T cells, regulatory T cells, and T follicular helper cells, were sorted.

This sequence uses TRBV24-1 and TRBJ2-3; the D gene remains uncertain. This receptor was identified in a human patient with POMP-related autoinflammation and immune dysregulation (PRAID). In transplant recipients, some T cells may be of donor rather than host origin. Sequencing was performed on CD4+ T cells from PBMCs, taken after stem cell transplantation. At the DNA level, the sequence is TGTGCCACCAGTGACTTCCGATCCACTAGCACAGATACGCAGTATTTT. The resulting protein is CATSDFRSTSTDTQYF.